This entry concerns a single T cell receptor beta chain. Its antigen is not identified. The data are from a study of T cell responses to AZD1222 COVID-19 vaccine. Study-wide results and limits: The CD4 TCRs associated with vaccination extended across spike and predominated at 160-218 and 743-854. Elevations in Spike-specific TCR breadth and depth followed administration of two AZD1222 doses.

Germline values: CDR1 SGHTA, CDR2 FQGNSA. Deletions cut 3 bases from V and 2 bases from J, with 11 bases between. The CDR3 runs 14 residues. Repertoires were generated with immunoSEQ multiplex PCR, while TCRdb's copy carries only in-frame clones and drops some. The data contain about 140,000 clones, 70% to 90% of them singletons. V and J are TRBV7-2 and TRBJ2-7; D gene ambiguous. The sample in question was peripheral blood, obtained on day 0 of AZD1222 vaccination. The sequence was obtained from an adult in good health. The CDR3 region has the DNA TGTGCCAGCAGCTTCAGCGTCCCCGCCTACGAGCAGTACTTC. This sequence encodes CASSFSVPAYEQYF. Full variable domain (missing parts from reference TRBV7-2 and TRBJ2-7): GAGVSQSPSNKVTEKGKDVELRCDPISGHTALYWYRQSLGQGLEFLIYFQGNSAPDKSGLPSDRFSAERTGGSVSTLTIQRTQQEDSAVYLCASSFSVPAYEQYFGPGTRLTVT.